This paragraph reports one T cell receptor (beta chain). Its antigen is unknown. This entry comes from a study of cytomegalovirus exposure and HLA in healthy donors. Study outcomes and limitations: Reported findings show TCR beta sequences accurately forecast HLA-A and HLA-B alleles in most subjects. Only CMV serostatus was available as immune exposure information.

The CDR3 loop spans 16 amino acids. Germline assignment: CDR1 LNHNV and CDR2 YYDKDF (reference sequence). V lost 8 bases to trimming and J lost 11 bases; unmatched junction nucleotides: 18. The PCR employed 60 Vbeta primers together with 13 Jbeta primers. The protocol was immunoSEQ multiplex PCR, while the TCRdb copy is restricted to in-frame clones and leaves out a portion. In the table there are nearly 110,000 clones, more than 65% of which are singletons. The chain uses TRBV15 and TRBJ1-6; TRBD1 matches 7 bases. The TCR sequence derives from a young man in good health and CMV-seronegative. Sequences were obtained from PBMCs. The CDR3 region has the DNA TGTGCCACCTCTACCACCCCGGGACAGAGGGCAGCACCCCTCCACTTT. This sequence encodes CATSTTPGQRAAPLHF.